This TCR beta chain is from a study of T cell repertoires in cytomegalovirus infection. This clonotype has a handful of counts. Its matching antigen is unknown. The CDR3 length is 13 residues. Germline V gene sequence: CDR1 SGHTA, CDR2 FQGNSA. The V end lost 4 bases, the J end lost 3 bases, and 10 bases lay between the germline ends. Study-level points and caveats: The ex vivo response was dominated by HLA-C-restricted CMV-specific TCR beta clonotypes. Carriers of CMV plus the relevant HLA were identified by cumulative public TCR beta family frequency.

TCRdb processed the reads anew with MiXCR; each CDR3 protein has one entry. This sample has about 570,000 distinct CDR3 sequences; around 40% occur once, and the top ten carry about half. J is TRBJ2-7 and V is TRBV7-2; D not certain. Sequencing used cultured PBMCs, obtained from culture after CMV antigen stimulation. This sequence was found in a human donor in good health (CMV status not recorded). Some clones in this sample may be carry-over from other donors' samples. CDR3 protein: CASSSPVGYEQYF. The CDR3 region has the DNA TGTGCCAGCAGCTCCCCGGTCGGCTACGAGCAGTACTTC.